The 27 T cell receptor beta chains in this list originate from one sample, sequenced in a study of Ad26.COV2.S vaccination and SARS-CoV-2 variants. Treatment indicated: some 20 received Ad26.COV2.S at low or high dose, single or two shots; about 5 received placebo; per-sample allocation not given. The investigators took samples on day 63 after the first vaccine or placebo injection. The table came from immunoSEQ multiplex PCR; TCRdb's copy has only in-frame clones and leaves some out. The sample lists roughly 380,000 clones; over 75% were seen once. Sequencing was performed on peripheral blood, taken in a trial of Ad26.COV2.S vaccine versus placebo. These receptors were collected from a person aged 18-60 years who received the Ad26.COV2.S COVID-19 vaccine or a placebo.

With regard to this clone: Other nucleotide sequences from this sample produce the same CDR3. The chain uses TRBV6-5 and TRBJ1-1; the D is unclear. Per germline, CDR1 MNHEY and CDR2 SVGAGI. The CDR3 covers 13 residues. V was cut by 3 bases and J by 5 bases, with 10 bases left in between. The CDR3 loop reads CASSYRGVTEAFF. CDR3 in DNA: TGTGCCAGCAGTTATCGGGGAGTGACTGAAGCTTTCTTT.

The CDR3 loop is CASSETPYTDTQYF. The CDR3 bases are TGTGCCAGCAGTGAAACACCGTACACAGATACGCAGTATTTT. V usage is TRBV2 and J usage is TRBJ2-3, with D unresolved. CDR3 length equals 14 residues. Germline V lookup: CDR1 SNHLY, CDR2 FYNNEI. The V end lost 2 bases, the J end lost 2 bases, and 8 bases lay between the germline ends.

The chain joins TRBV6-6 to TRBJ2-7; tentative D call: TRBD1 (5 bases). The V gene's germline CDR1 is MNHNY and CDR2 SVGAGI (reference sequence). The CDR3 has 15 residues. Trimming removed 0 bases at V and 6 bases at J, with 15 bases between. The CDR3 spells CASSYSRSSRGEQYF. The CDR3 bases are TGTGCCAGCAGTTACTCGAGGTCGTCAAGGGGCGAGCAGTACTTC.

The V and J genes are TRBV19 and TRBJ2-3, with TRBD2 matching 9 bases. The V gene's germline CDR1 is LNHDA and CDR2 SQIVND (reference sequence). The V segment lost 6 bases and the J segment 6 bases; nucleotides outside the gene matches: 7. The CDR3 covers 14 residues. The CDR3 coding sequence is TGTGCCAGTAGAAAGGGACTAGCAGGCGATACGCAGTATTTT. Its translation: CASRKGLAGDTQYF.

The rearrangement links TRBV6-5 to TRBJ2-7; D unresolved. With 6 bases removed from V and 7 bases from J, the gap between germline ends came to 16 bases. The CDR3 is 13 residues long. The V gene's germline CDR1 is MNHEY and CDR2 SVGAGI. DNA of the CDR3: TGTGCCAGCAGAAGGGTAAGAAAATTGGAGCAGTACTTC. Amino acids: CASRRVRKLEQYF.

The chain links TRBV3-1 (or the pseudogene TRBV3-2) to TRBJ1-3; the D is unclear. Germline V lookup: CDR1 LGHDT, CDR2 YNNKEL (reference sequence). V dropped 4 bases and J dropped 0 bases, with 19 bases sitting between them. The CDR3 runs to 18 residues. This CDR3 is CASSRLPLVQISGNTIYF. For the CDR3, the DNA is TGTGCCAGCAGCCGTCTACCCTTGGTACAGATCTCTGGAAACACCATATATTTT.

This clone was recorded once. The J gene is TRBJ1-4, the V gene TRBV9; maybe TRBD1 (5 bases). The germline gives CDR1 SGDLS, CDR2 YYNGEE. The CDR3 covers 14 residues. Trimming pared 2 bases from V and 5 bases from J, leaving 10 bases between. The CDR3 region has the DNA TGTGCCAGCAGCGTGGGGGGATGGAATGAAAAACTGTTTTTT. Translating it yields CASSVGGWNEKLFF. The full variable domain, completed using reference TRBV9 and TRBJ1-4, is DSGVTQTPKHLITATGQRVTLRCSPRSGDLSVYWYQQSLDQGLQFLIQYYNGEERAKGNILERFSAQQFPDLHSELNLSSLELGDSALYFCASSVGGWNEKLFFGSGTQLSVL.

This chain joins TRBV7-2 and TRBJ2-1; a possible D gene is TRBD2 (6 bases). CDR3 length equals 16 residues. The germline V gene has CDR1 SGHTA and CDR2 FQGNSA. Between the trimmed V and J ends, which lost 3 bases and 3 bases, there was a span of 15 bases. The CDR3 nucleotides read TGTGCCAGCAGCTTGCGAGGAGGGCAGTTCTACAATGAGCAGTTCTTC. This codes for CASSLRGGQFYNEQFF.

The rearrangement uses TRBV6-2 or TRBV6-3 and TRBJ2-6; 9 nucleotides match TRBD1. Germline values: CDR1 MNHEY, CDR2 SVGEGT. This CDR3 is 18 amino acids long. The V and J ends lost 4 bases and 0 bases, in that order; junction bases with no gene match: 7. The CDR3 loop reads CASSFRTGVPSGANVLTF. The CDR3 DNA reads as TGTGCCAGCAGTTTTAGGACAGGGGTCCCCTCTGGGGCCAACGTCCTGACTTTC.

Here the CDR3 DNA reads TGTGCCAGCAGGGCCAAGGTACAGTTCTATGGCTACACCTTC. Translating gives CASRAKVQFYGYTF. The chain joins TRBV2 to TRBJ1-2; D unclear. Trimming took off 6 bases at V and 4 bases at J, with 15 bases between the two ends. This CDR3 comprises 14 residues. CDR1 SNHLY and CDR2 FYNNEI come from the germline V gene.

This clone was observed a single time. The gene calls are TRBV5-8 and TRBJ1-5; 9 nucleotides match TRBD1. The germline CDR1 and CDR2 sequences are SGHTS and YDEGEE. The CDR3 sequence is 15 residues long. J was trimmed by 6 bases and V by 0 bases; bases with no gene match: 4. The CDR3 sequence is CASSLGDRATQPQHF. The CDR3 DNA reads TGTGCCAGCAGCTTGGGGGACAGGGCTACTCAGCCCCAGCATTTT. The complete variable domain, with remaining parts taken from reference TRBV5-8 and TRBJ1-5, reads EAGVTQSPTHLIKTRGQQATLRCSPISGHTSVYWYQQALGLGLQFLLWYDEGEERNRGNFPPRFSGRQFPNYSSELNVNALELEDSALYLCASSLGDRATQPQHFGDGTRLSIL.

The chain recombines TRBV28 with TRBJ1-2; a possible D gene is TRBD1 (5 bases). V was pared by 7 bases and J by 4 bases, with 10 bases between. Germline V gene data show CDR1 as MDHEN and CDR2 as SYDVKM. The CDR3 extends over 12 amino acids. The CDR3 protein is CASNPGIYGYTF. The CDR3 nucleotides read TGTGCCAGCAACCCAGGGATCTATGGCTACACCTTC.

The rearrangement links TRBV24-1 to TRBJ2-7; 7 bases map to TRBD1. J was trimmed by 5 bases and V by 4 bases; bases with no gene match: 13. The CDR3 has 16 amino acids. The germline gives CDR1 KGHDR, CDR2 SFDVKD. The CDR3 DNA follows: TGTGCCACCAGTGAAGCAGGGACAGAACCACCGAACGAGCAGTACTTC. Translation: CATSEAGTEPPNEQYF.

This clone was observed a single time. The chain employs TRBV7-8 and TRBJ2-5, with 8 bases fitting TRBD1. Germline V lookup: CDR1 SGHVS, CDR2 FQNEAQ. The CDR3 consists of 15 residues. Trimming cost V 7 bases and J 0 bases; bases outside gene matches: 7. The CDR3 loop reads CASTQTGAYQETQYF. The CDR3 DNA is TGTGCCAGCACCCAGACAGGGGCGTACCAAGAGACCCAGTACTTC.

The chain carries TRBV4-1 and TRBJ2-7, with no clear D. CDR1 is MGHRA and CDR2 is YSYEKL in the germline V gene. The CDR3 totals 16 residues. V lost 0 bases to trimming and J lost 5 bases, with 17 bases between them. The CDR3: CASSQDKVRTGNEQYF. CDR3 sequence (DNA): TGCGCCAGCAGCCAAGATAAAGTTCGAACTGGCAACGAGCAGTACTTC.

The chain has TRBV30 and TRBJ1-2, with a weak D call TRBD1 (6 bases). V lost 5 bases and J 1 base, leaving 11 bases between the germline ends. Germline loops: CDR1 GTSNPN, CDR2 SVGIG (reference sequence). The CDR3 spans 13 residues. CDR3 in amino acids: CAWGLGGNYGYTF. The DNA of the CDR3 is TGTGCCTGGGGCTTAGGGGGTAACTATGGCTACACCTTC.

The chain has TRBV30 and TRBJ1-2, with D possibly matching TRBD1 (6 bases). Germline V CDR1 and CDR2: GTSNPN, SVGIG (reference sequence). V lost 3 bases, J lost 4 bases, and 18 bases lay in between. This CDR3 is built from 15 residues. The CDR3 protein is CAWSVGGRDSYGYTF. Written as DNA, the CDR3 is TGTGCCTGGAGCGTGGGGGGGCGCGATAGCTATGGCTACACCTTC.

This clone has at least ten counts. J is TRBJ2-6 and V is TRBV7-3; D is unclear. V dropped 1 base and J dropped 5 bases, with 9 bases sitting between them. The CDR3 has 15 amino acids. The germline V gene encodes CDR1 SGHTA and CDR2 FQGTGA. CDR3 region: CASSLNPTWANVLTF. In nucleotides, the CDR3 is TGTGCCAGCAGCTTAAACCCGACCTGGGCCAACGTCCTGACTTTC.

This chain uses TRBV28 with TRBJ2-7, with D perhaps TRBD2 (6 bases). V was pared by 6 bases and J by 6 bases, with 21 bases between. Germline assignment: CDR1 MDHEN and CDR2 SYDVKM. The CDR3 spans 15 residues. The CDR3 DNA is TGTGCCAGCAGCCCGGGTTTGGGGGGTTTCTCCGAGCAGTACTTC. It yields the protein CASSPGLGGFSEQYF.

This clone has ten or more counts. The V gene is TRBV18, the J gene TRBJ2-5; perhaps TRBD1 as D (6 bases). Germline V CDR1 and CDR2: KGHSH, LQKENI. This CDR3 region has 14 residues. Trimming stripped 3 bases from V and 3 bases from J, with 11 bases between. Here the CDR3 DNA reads TGTGCCAGCTCACCCGCAGGGGTGGAAGAGACCCAGTACTTC. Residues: CASSPAGVEETQYF. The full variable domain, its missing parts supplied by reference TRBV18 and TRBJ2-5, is NAGVMQNPRHLVRRRGQEARLRCSPMKGHSHVYWYRQLPEEGLKFMVYLQKENIIDESGMPKERFSAEFPKEGPSILRIQQVVRGDSAAYFCASSPAGVEETQYFGPGTRLLVL.

The DNA for the CDR3 is TGTGCCACCAGTGACCCCAGGGGGGTAAAGCATGAGACCCAGTACTTC. It encodes CATSDPRGVKHETQYF. V and J are TRBV24-1 and TRBJ2-5; D might be TRBD1 (7 bases). The CDR3 extends over 16 amino acids. Per the germline V gene, CDR1 is KGHDR and CDR2 is SFDVKD. Trimming removed 4 bases at V and 5 bases at J, with 19 bases between.

As DNA, the CDR3 is TGTGCCAGCAGCCGAGGACCTCAGGAGACCCAGTACTTC. It encodes CASSRGPQETQYF. The chain joins TRBV11-2 to TRBJ2-5, with unresolved D. Germline assignment: CDR1 SGHAT and CDR2 FQNNGV. V was clipped by 5 bases and J by 5 bases, with 12 bases between them. CDR3 length: 13 amino acids.

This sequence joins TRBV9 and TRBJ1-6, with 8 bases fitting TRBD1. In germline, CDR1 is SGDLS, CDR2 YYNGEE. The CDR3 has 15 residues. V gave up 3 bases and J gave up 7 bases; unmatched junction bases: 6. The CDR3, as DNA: TGTGCCAGCAGCGGACCAGGGGGCGGGAATTCACCCCTCCACTTT. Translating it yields CASSGPGGGNSPLHF.

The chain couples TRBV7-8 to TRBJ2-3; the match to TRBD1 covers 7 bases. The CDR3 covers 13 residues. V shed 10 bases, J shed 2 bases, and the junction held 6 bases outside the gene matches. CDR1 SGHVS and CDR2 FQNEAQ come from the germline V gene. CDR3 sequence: CATSDRSTDTQYF. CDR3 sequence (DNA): TGTGCCACTTCGGACAGGTCCACAGATACGCAGTATTTT.

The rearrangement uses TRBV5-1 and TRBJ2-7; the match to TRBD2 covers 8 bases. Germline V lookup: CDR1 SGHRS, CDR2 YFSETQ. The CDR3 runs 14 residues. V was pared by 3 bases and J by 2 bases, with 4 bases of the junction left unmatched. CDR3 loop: CASSSVSGAYEQYF. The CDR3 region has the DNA TGCGCCAGCAGCTCTGTTAGCGGGGCCTACGAGCAGTACTTC.

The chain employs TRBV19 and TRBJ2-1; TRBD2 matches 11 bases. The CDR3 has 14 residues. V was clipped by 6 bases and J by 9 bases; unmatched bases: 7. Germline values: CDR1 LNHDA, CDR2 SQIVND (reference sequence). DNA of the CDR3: TGTGCCAGTAGCTTAGCGGGGGGGCCTATTGAGCAGTTCTTC. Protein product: CASSLAGGPIEQFF.

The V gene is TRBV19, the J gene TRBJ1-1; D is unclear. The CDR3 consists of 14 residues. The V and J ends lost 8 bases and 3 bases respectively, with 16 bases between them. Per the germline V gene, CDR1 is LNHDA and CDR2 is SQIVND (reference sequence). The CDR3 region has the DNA TGTGCCAGTCTGGACCCGCGAGTTGACACTGAAGCTTTCTTT. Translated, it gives CASLDPRVDTEAFF.